What follows are 18 T cell receptor beta chains derived from one specimen sequenced in a study of cytomegalovirus exposure and HLA in healthy donors. Primers: 60 Vbeta forward and 13 Jbeta reverse. Repertoires were generated with immunoSEQ multiplex PCR, while TCRdb's copy carries only in-frame clones and drops some. The repertoire holds about 150,000 clones, about three quarters seen once, with less than 5% in the top ten. Sequencing input: PBMCs. Source of these receptors: a male donor in good health and CMV-seronegative.

V gene TRBV6-1 combines with J gene TRBJ2-3; perhaps TRBD2 as D (6 bases). There are 15 residues in the CDR3. The germline CDR1 and CDR2 sequences are MNHNS and SASEGT. V lost 4 bases, J lost 0 bases, and 11 bases lay in between. The chain's CDR3 is CASSVEGRSTDTQYF. The CDR3 DNA is TGTGCCAGCAGTGTGGAGGGTCGTAGCACAGATACGCAGTATTTT.

This clone showed up just a few times. The chain has TRBV6-6 and TRBJ2-5, with D hard to call. Germline V gene data show CDR1 as MNHNY and CDR2 as SVGAGI (reference sequence). This CDR3 is built from 15 residues. Trimming shortened V by 6 bases and J by 2 bases, and 16 bases separated the two germline ends. CDR3 residues: CASSPVGVQQETQYF. The CDR3 DNA is TGTGCCAGCAGCCCGGTTGGAGTGCAGCAAGAGACCCAGTACTTC.

The V and J genes are TRBV4-1 and TRBJ2-2, with unresolved D. V was clipped by 4 bases and J by 5 bases, with 8 bases between them. The CDR3 is made up of 13 amino acids. Germline V gives CDR1 MGHRA, CDR2 YSYEKL. As DNA, the CDR3 is TGCGCCAGCAGCCCCGAAACAACCGGGGAGCTGTTTTTT. It is translated as CASSPETTGELFF.

The V and J genes are TRBV6-1 and TRBJ2-7, with a possible D match to TRBD1 (7 bases). V gave up 6 bases and J gave up 3 bases, with 18 bases separating them. CDR1 and CDR2 from the germline V gene are MNHNS and SASEGT. This CDR3 contains 15 residues. In DNA, the CDR3 is TGTGCCAGCAGACAAGACCCAGGGGGAGGCTACGAGCAGTACTTC. Residues: CASRQDPGGGYEQYF.

The V and J genes are TRBV27 and TRBJ2-5; TRBD1 is a possible D gene (5 bases). Looked up from germline, CDR1 is MNHEY and CDR2 is SMNVEV (reference sequence). Trimming stripped 1 base from V and 3 bases from J, with 18 bases between. This CDR3 is built from 17 residues. The CDR3 sequence is CASSLYWQGRPKETQYF. The CDR3 DNA reads TGTGCCAGCAGTTTATACTGGCAGGGAAGGCCAAAAGAGACCCAGTACTTC.

In its sample, this clone was seen a few times. The chain has TRBV29-1 and TRBJ1-4; maybe TRBD1 (5 bases). Trimming left V 4 bases short and J 1 base short, with 7 bases between. The length of the CDR3 is 13 residues. Per the germline V gene, CDR1 is SQVTM and CDR2 is ANQGSEA. CDR3 nucleotides: TGCAGCGTTGCCCAGGGAACTAATGAAAAACTGTTTTTT. Amino acid sequence: CSVAQGTNEKLFF.

In this sample, this clone turned up a few times. The chain has TRBV2 and TRBJ2-1; 8 bases map to TRBD2. The CDR3 has 13 residues. Per the germline V gene, CDR1 is SNHLY and CDR2 is FYNNEI. Trimming at V came to 7 bases and at J to 9 bases, leaving 8 bases not matched to a gene. The CDR3 DNA is TGTGCCAGCAAAGAGCGGGAGATCGGTGAGCAGTTCTTC. Translated, it gives CASKEREIGEQFF. The full variable domain, with the rest looked up from reference TRBV2 and TRBJ2-1, is EPEVTQTPSHQVTQMGQEVILRCVPISNHLYFYWYRQILGQKVEFLVSFYNNEISEKSEIFDDQFSVERPDGSNFTLKIRSTKLEDSAMYFCASKEREIGEQFFGPGTRLTVL.

The J gene is TRBJ1-1, the V gene TRBV29-1; D is unresolved. The CDR3 consists of 13 residues. Between the trimmed V and J ends, which lost 4 bases and 0 bases, there was a span of 9 bases. The germline V gene encodes CDR1 SQVTM and CDR2 ANQGSEA. CDR3 DNA: TGCAGCGTTGTAATCACTATGAACACTGAAGCTTTCTTT. This gives the protein CSVVITMNTEAFF.

The chain carries TRBV6-5 and TRBJ2-1, with TRBD1 identical over 9 bases. V was pared by 2 bases and J by 4 bases, with 3 bases of the junction left unmatched. Germline V lookup: CDR1 MNHEY, CDR2 SVGAGI. This CDR3 comprises 15 residues. This CDR3 reads CASSYRDREYNEQFF. The DNA for the CDR3 is TGTGCCAGCAGTTACCGGGACAGGGAATACAATGAGCAGTTCTTC.

V gene TRBV7-9 combines with J gene TRBJ1-1; 8 nucleotides line up with TRBD1. This CDR3 is 15 amino acids long. Looked up from germline, CDR1 is SEHNR and CDR2 is FQNEAQ (reference sequence). Trimming took 4 bases from V and 1 from J; bases not matched to a gene: 5. CDR3 DNA: TGTGCCAGCAGCTATTACGGGACAGGGAACACTGAAGCTTTCTTT. Translating it yields CASSYYGTGNTEAFF.

The gene calls are TRBV4-2 and TRBJ2-4, with D possibly TRBD2 on 6 matching bases. The CDR3 covers 13 residues. Between the trimmed V and J ends, which lost 1 base and 6 bases, there was a span of 7 bases. Germline assignment: CDR1 LGHNA and CDR2 YNFKEQ. The chain's CDR3 is CASSQGSGNIQYF. The CDR3 nucleotides read TGTGCCAGCAGCCAAGGTAGCGGAAACATTCAGTACTTC.

The chain joins TRBV7-6 to TRBJ1-6; 7 nucleotides match TRBD1. The CDR3 has 17 amino acids. J lost 0 bases, V lost 4 bases, and 6 bases had no gene match. Germline loops: CDR1 SGHVS, CDR2 FNYEAQ. The CDR3 DNA sequence: TGTGCCAGCAGCTCCCAGACAGGGAGCTCCTATAATTCACCCCTCCACTTT. Encoded protein: CASSSQTGSSYNSPLHF. Supplemented by reference TRBV7-6 and TRBJ1-6, the full variable domain reads GAGVSQSPRYKVTKRGQDVALRCDPISGHVSLYWYRQALGQGPEFLTYFNYEAQQDKSGLPNDRFSAERPEGSISTLTIQRTEQRDSAMYRCASSSQTGSSYNSPLHFGNGTRLTVT.

The rearrangement links TRBV19 to TRBJ1-5; no firm D call. The germline V and J ends were trimmed by 0 bases and 0 bases, with 12 bases remaining between them. Germline V gives CDR1 LNHDA, CDR2 SQIVND (reference sequence). The CDR3 spans 17 residues. The CDR3 spells CASSIDNQVYSNQPQHF. The CDR3 DNA follows: TGTGCCAGTAGTATAGATAATCAGGTTTATAGCAATCAGCCCCAGCATTTT.

V and J are TRBV19 and TRBJ2-7, with 8 nucleotides matching TRBD1. The CDR3 extends over 16 amino acids. V dropped 7 bases and J dropped 3; count of bases not matched to a gene: 14. Germline V gene lookup returns CDR1 LNHDA and CDR2 SQIVND (reference sequence). The CDR3, as DNA: TGTGCCAGTAAAGAGACAGGGGCTCGGTCCGTCTACGAGCAGTACTTC. Translated: CASKETGARSVYEQYF.

This chain connects TRBV10-3 to TRBJ2-7; no firm D call. The CDR3 is 11 residues long. V dropped 4 bases and J dropped 4 bases, with 5 bases sitting between them. Per the germline V gene, CDR1 is ENHRY and CDR2 is SYGVKD. The CDR3 DNA sequence: TGTGCCATCAGTGCTAATTACGAGCAGTACTTC. This codes for CAISANYEQYF.

The chain couples TRBV5-4 to TRBJ2-5; 9 bases match TRBD1. The V and J ends lost 2 bases and 4 bases, in that order; junction bases with no gene match: 9. The CDR3 runs to 16 residues. Per the germline V gene, CDR1 is SGHNT and CDR2 is YYREEE (reference sequence). CDR3 sequence (DNA): TGTGCCAGCAGCTTAATTGGGACAGGGCGGGGAGAGACCCAGTACTTC. Amino acids: CASSLIGTGRGETQYF.

This chain uses TRBV7-2 with TRBJ1-5; no reliable D call. Trimming shortened V by 2 bases and J by 0 bases, and 8 bases separated the two germline ends. Germline-derived CDR1 and CDR2 are SGHTA and FQGNSA. This CDR3 comprises 15 residues. The CDR3 spells CASSLSRNSNQPQHF. The CDR3 DNA is TGTGCCAGCAGCTTATCCAGAAATAGCAATCAGCCCCAGCATTTT. The entire variable domain, with the rest obtained from reference TRBV7-2 and TRBJ1-5, is as follows: GAGVSQSPSNKVTEKGKDVELRCDPISGHTALYWYRQSLGQGLEFLIYFQGNSAPDKSGLPSDRFSAERTGGSVSTLTIQRTQQEDSAVYLCASSLSRNSNQPQHFGDGTRLSIL.

This chain joins TRBV18 and TRBJ2-7; 7 bases are a match to TRBD1. In germline, CDR1 is KGHSH, CDR2 LQKENI. This CDR3 has 14 residues. V lost 3 bases to trimming and J lost 3 bases; unmatched junction nucleotides: 5. Written as DNA, the CDR3 is TGTGCCAGCTCACCGTCGACAGGGATCTACGAGCAGTACTTC. It codes for CASSPSTGIYEQYF. Combining the CDR3 with reference TRBV18 and TRBJ2-7 gives the whole variable domain NAGVMQNPRHLVRRRGQEARLRCSPMKGHSHVYWYRQLPEEGLKFMVYLQKENIIDESGMPKERFSAEFPKEGPSILRIQQVVRGDSAAYFCASSPSTGIYEQYFGPGTRLTVT.